One sample yielded the 13 T cell receptor beta chains listed below, sequenced in a study of T cell repertoires in cytomegalovirus infection. One entry per CDR3 protein, called by TCRdb with MiXCR from the reads. Of fewer than 950,000 distinct CDR3 sequences detected, approximately 29% appear once; the ten largest clones hold around 12%. For these receptors, no antigen is known. The sequencing here drew on cultured CD8+ T cells from PBMCs, taken from culture after CMV antigen stimulation. The receptors stem from a human donor in good health (CMV status not recorded). Some clones in this sample may be carry-over from other donors' samples.

This rearrangement joins TRBV15 to TRBJ1-1; 9 nucleotides align to TRBD1. Germline values: CDR1 LNHNV, CDR2 YYDKDF (reference sequence). The length of the CDR3 is 14 residues. The trim removed 1 base at V and 5 bases at J, leaving 2 bases unmatched. CDR3 DNA sequence: TGTGCCACCAGCAGAGGACAGGGGGGAACTGAAGCTTTCTTT. This gives the protein CATSRGQGGTEAFF.

Of note for this clonotype: The junction does not match germline at one end; this may be a read error. This chain links TRBV28 with TRBJ1-4, with 7 bases fitting TRBD1. The CDR3 has 16 residues. In germline, CDR1 is MDHEN, CDR2 SYDVKM. The chain's CDR3 is CANSSPGTVGNEKLFF. The CDR3 region has the DNA TGTGCCAACAGTTCCCCCGGGACAGTAGGGAATGAAAAACTGTTTTTT.

The genes are TRBV6-1 and TRBJ1-1; no definite D call. From germline, CDR1 is MNHNS and CDR2 SASEGT. CDR3 length: 17 amino acids. V shed 3 bases and J shed 8 bases, with 25 bases lying between them. The CDR3 spells CASSDLSTTSSAREAFF. The CDR3, as DNA: TGTGCCAGCAGTGATCTATCCACTACCTCTTCTGCCCGCGAAGCTTTCTTT.

The chain employs TRBV5-6 and TRBJ2-1; 8 positions agree with TRBD2. Losses at the gene ends were 1 base for V and 4 bases for J; bases not matched to a gene: 16. This CDR3 comprises 19 residues. CDR1 SGHDT and CDR2 YYEEEE come from the germline V gene. The CDR3 DNA follows: TGTGCCAGCAGCTTGTGGTTTTACAGGCCCTGCGGGGGGTACAATGAGCAGTTCTTC. It is translated as CASSLWFYRPCGGYNEQFF.

On this clonotype itself: This sequence may be a read error, since a much larger clone differs from it by one base. This chain uses TRBV7-2 with TRBJ2-7; D ambiguous. The CDR3 is made up of 13 amino acids. V lost 10 bases and J lost 2, with 15 bases in between. Germline lookup yields CDR1 SGHTA and CDR2 FQGNSA. CDR3 DNA: TGTGCCAACAGTATCGGTCCGACCTACGAGCAGTACTTC. This sequence encodes CANSIGPTYEQYF.

This clonotype was recorded a few times. The chain is built from TRBV7-2 and TRBJ2-1; 8 nucleotides line up with TRBD2. In germline, CDR1 is SGHTA, CDR2 FQGNSA. The ends lost 6 bases at V and 5 bases at J; junction bases unmatched: 15. This CDR3 comprises 17 residues. The CDR3 bases are TGTGCCAGCAGGCCCTGGGACGGGGGGGCGGGTCACAATGAGCAGTTCTTC. Amino acid sequence: CASRPWDGGAGHNEQFF.

As to this clonotype: The junction departs from germline at one end; a sequencing error may be responsible. The chain recombines TRBV6-6 with TRBJ2-3; 8 bases align to TRBD2. This CDR3 spans 16 amino acids. CDR1 and CDR2 from the germline V gene are MNHNY and SVGAGI (reference sequence). In DNA, the CDR3 is TGTGTCAGCAGAACCGGGGGGGCGTTCTACACAGATACGCAGTATTTT. It specifies CVSRTGGAFYTDTQYF.

This clonotype was recorded a few times. This chain connects TRBV2 to TRBJ2-7, with TRBD1 matching over 9 bases. Trimming removed 3 bases from V and 3 bases from J; junction bases left unmatched: 3. CDR1 is SNHLY and CDR2 is FYNNEI in the germline V gene. This CDR3 comprises 14 residues. In DNA form, the CDR3 reads TGTGCCAGCAGTGAGGAGACAGGGGGCTACGAGCAGTACGTC. Translation gives CASSEETGGYEQYV.

This clonotype was observed a handful of times. J is TRBJ2-1 and V is TRBV7-6; 13 bases align to TRBD2. CDR3 length: 18 amino acids. Losses at the gene ends were 4 bases for V and 1 base for J; bases not matched to a gene: 7. Germline V gives CDR1 SGHVS, CDR2 FNYEAQ. The CDR3 nucleotides are TGTGCCAGCAGCTCCCGACTAGCGGGGGGACCTTCCTACAATGAGCAGTTCTTC. Its protein is CASSSRLAGGPSYNEQFF.

This clonotype was counted only a few times. In nucleotides, the CDR3 is TGTGCCAGCAGTGCGCGCCTCTCCTACGAGCAGTACTTC. This encodes CASSARLSYEQYF. The chain is built from TRBV25-1 and TRBJ2-7, with D uncertain. Per the germline V gene, CDR1 is MGHDK and CDR2 is SYGVNS. The CDR3 consists of 13 residues. The germline V and J ends were trimmed by 4 bases and 0 bases, with 7 bases remaining between them.

The CDR3 DNA sequence: TGCGCCAGCAGCACATTTCGGGGGGTTCGGGGAACCTACGAGCAGTACTTC. Protein: CASSTFRGVRGTYEQYF. This chain joins TRBV5-1 and TRBJ2-7; TRBD2 matches 7 bases. V was pared by 4 bases and J by 2 bases, with 15 bases of the junction left unmatched. This CDR3 contains 17 residues. The germline CDR1 and CDR2 sequences are SGHRS and YFSETQ. Supplemented by reference TRBV5-1 and TRBJ2-7, the full variable domain reads KAGVTQTPRYLIKTRGQQVTLSCSPISGHRSVSWYQQTPGQGLQFLFEYFSETQRNKGNFPGRFSGRQFSNSRSEMNVSTLELGDSALYLCASSTFRGVRGTYEQYFGPGTRLTVT.

This clonotype was counted only a few times. This sequence joins TRBV6-1 and TRBJ2-3; TRBD1 aligns across 8 bases. Trimming removed 5 bases from V and 6 bases from J; junction bases left unmatched: 10. Per the germline V gene, CDR1 is MNHNS and CDR2 is SASEGT. The CDR3 spans 15 residues. This chain's CDR3 is CASSFAPDRVDTQYF. CDR3 DNA sequence: TGTGCCAGCAGTTTCGCTCCGGACAGGGTTGATACGCAGTATTTT.

This sequence joins TRBV13 and TRBJ1-4; D is undetermined. Germline CDR1 and CDR2: PRHDT and FYEKMQ (reference sequence). This CDR3 has 13 residues. Trimming removed 5 bases at V and 5 bases at J, with 9 bases between. CDR3 coding DNA: TGTGCCAGCAGCCAAGGAGGGAATGAAAAACTGTTTTTT. Translation gives CASSQGGNEKLFF.